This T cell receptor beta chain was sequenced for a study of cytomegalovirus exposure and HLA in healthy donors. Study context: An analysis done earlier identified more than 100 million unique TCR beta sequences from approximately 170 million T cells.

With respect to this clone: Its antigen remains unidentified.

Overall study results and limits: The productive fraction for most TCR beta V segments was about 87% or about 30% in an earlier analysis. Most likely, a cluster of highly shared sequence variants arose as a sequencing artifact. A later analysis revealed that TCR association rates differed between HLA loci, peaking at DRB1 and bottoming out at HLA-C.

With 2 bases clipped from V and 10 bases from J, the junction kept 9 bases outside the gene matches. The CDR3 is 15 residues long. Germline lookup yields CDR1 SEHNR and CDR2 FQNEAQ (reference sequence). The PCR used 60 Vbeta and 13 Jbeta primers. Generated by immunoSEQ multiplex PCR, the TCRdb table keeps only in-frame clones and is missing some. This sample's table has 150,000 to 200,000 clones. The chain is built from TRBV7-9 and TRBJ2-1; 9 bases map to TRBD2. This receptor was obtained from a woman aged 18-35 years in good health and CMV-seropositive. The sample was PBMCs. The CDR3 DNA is TGTGCCAGCAGCTTAAATCGAGCGGGAGGTGGGGAGCAGTTCTTC. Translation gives CASSLNRAGGGEQFF.